One T cell receptor beta chain is described in this entry. Its antigen is as yet unknown. The data were taken from a study of cytomegalovirus exposure and HLA in healthy donors. Overall study findings and caveats: Later on, analysis showed that most CMV-associated TCR beta chains appeared to be HLA-restricted. Sequencing depth across donors, presence/absence analyses assumed, was roughly uniform.

Germline lookup yields CDR1 SGDLS and CDR2 YYNGEE. With 4 bases removed from V and 0 bases from J, the gap between germline ends came to 13 bases. This CDR3 is built from 15 residues. The PCR made use of 60 Vbeta and 13 Jbeta primers. Assay used: immunoSEQ multiplex PCR; TCRdb lists only in-frame clones, some missing. This table holds 150,000 to 200,000 clones. While unrecorded immune exposures were likely, the donors were nominally healthy when sampled. The receptor comes from a young man in good health and CMV-seronegative. The chain combines TRBV9 with TRBJ1-1; the D is unclear. The sequencing input was PBMCs. For the CDR3, the DNA is TGTGCCAGCAGCCCTGGAGGCGGGATGAACACTGAAGCTTTCTTT. Protein: CASSPGGGMNTEAFF.